Below, 24 T cell receptor beta chains from the same sample are listed, as sequenced in a study of T cells in Graves' hyperthyroidism and ophthalmopathy. Amplified regions were TCR beta CDR3 sequences from RNA transcripts. First-round RT-PCR targeting the TCR CDR3 was performed with the HTBI primer set. A single record per CDR3 protein comes from TCRdb applying MiXCR to the multiplex PCR reads. The table lists about 300,000 distinct CDR3 sequences, roughly 19% of them singletons. Material for sequencing was blood. The receptors here all came from a man aged 50 or older with Graves' ophthalmopathy.

This clonotype was counted ten times or more. Written as DNA, the CDR3 is TGTGCCAGCAGCTTAGGCGGACAGAGGGAGCAGTACTTC. Translating it yields CASSLGGQREQYF. The gene calls are TRBV7-2 and TRBJ2-7; possible D gene TRBD1, 6 bases. The V end lost 1 base, the J end lost 7 bases, and 11 bases lay between the germline ends. The CDR3 extends over 13 amino acids. Germline CDR1 is SGHTA and CDR2 is FQGNSA. Full variable domain (rest looked up from reference TRBV7-2 and TRBJ2-7): GAGVSQSPSNKVTEKGKDVELRCDPISGHTALYWYRQSLGQGLEFLIYFQGNSAPDKSGLPSDRFSAERTGGSVSTLTIQRTQQEDSAVYLCASSLGGQREQYFGPGTRLTVT.

This clonotype was detected ten times or more. The junction differs from germline at one of its ends, possibly a read error. This chain joins TRBV5-1 and TRBJ1-1, with 8 bases matching TRBD1. Germline V gene sequence: CDR1 SGHRS, CDR2 YFSETQ. The CDR3 is 14 amino acids. CDR3 nucleotides: TGTGCCAGCAGCACAGGAACAGGGGGCACTGAAGCTTTCTTT. Protein: CASSTGTGGTEAFF.

The table lists this clonotype with many counts. The V gene is TRBV2, the J gene TRBJ1-1; D remains unclear. The V end was cut by 8 bases, the J end by 0 bases, with 7 bases between. CDR1 SNHLY and CDR2 FYNNEI come from the germline V gene. The CDR3 consists of 12 residues. CDR3 sequence (DNA): TGTGCCAGCGGACGATTGAACACTGAAGCTTTCTTT. This translates into CASGRLNTEAFF.

The chain is built from TRBV28 and TRBJ1-2; D is possibly TRBD1 (5 bases). CDR1 and CDR2 (germline): MDHEN, SYDVKM. V lost 6 bases and J lost 4, with 18 bases in between. The CDR3 sequence is 15 residues long. The CDR3 region has the DNA TGTGCCAGCAGCCCTGGGACGGTCCTCAGCTATGGCTACACCTTC. This translates into CASSPGTVLSYGYTF.

The chain employs TRBV20-1 and TRBJ1-5, with a tentative D call TRBD1 (5 bases). The CDR3 loop spans 14 amino acids. Looked up from germline, CDR1 is DFQATT and CDR2 is SNEGSKA (reference sequence). V was shortened by 0 bases and J by 6 bases, with 12 bases between the two germline ends. The chain's CDR3 is CSARDGRGGQPQHF. CDR3 nucleotides: TGCAGTGCTAGAGATGGTAGGGGTGGTCAGCCCCAGCATTTT.

This clonotype has ten or more counts. The V gene is TRBV11-2, the J gene TRBJ2-1, with D hard to call. This CDR3 comprises 15 residues. Trimming left V 0 bases short and J 0 bases short, with 6 bases between. Looked up from germline, CDR1 is SGHAT and CDR2 is FQNNGV. CDR3 nucleotides: TGTGCCAGCAGCTTAGATCCCCGCTCCTACAATGAGCAGTTCTTC. Translation: CASSLDPRSYNEQFF.

On this clonotype: This CDR3 fails to terminate in the conserved phenylalanine or tryptophan, so it likely reflects a read error. The chain employs TRBV27 and TRBJ1-1; D remains unclear. The V end was cut by 2 bases, the J end by 0 bases, with 10 bases between. CDR1 MNHEY and CDR2 SMNVEV come from the germline V gene (reference sequence). CDR3 length: 15 residues. This CDR3 reads CASSLTSTVNTEAFS. CDR3 in DNA: TGTGCCAGCAGTTTAACCTCGACGGTGAACACTGAAGCTTTCTCT.

This clonotype came up many times. The rearrangement links TRBV11-2 to TRBJ1-1, with D possibly matching TRBD1 (5 bases). The CDR3 is 15 residues long. V was shortened by 4 bases and J by 1 base, with 13 bases between the two germline ends. CDR1 is SGHAT and CDR2 is FQNNGV in the germline V gene. The CDR3 spells CASSSLPGTNTEAFF. CDR3 DNA: TGTGCCAGCAGCTCCCTACCCGGGACGAACACTGAAGCTTTCTTT.

In this sample, this clonotype turned up a few times. A much bigger clone sits one base away, suggesting this may be a read error. The chain couples TRBV2 to TRBJ2-3; 13 positions match TRBD2. Per the germline V gene, CDR1 is SNHLY and CDR2 is FYNNEI. Losses at the gene ends were 8 bases for V and 5 bases for J; bases not matched to a gene: 10. The CDR3 consists of 16 residues. The CDR3 protein is CASLPWTSGGRDTQYF. DNA of the CDR3: TGTGCCAGCTTACCTTGGACTAGCGGGGGCAGAGATACGCAGTATTTT.

The table lists this clonotype with a few counts. CDR3 sequence reads: CAISERGGSPSGELFF. In DNA form, the CDR3 reads TGTGCCATCAGTGAGCGAGGCGGGAGCCCCTCCGGGGAGCTGTTTTTT. The V call is TRBV10-3, the J call TRBJ2-2; 7 bases align to TRBD2. V was clipped by 2 bases and J by 6 bases; unmatched bases: 9. Germline values: CDR1 ENHRY, CDR2 SYGVKD. The CDR3 totals 16 residues.

The chain carries TRBV27 and TRBJ2-7, with TRBD1 matching over 8 bases. V was pared by 0 bases and J by 6 bases, with 13 bases of the junction left unmatched. From germline, CDR1 is MNHEY and CDR2 SMNVEV (reference sequence). The CDR3 has 17 residues. The CDR3 DNA reads TGTGCCAGCAGTTTATCGTTAGTGGTTGACAGGGGTCCCGAGCAGTACTTC. This gives the protein CASSLSLVVDRGPEQYF.

The chain has TRBV28 and TRBJ1-5; 9 bases match TRBD1. The V gene's germline CDR1 is MDHEN and CDR2 SYDVKM. V dropped 4 bases and J dropped 1; count of bases not matched to a gene: 17. The CDR3 spans 20 residues. The chain's CDR3 is CASSSLGGDRDWGSNQPQHF. The CDR3 nucleotides read TGTGCCAGCAGTTCCCTAGGGGGGGACAGGGATTGGGGAAGCAATCAGCCCCAGCATTTT.

This clonotype came up many times. The chain carries TRBV20-1 and TRBJ1-1; possibly TRBD1 for D (5 bases). Per germline, CDR1 DFQATT and CDR2 SNEGSKA (reference sequence). Trimming pared 3 bases from V and 3 bases from J, leaving 11 bases between. The CDR3 totals 13 residues. CDR3 sequence (DNA): TGCAGTGCTAGTCTGGGGGGTCACACTGAAGCTTTCTTT. It codes for CSASLGGHTEAFF.

This clonotype was picked up many times. V and J are TRBV12-3 or TRBV12-4 and TRBJ2-7; 11 positions match TRBD2. This CDR3 comprises 15 residues. V shed 6 bases, J shed 0 bases, and the junction held 4 bases outside the gene matches. CDR3 nucleotides: TGTGCCAGCAGGCGGACTAGCGGGCCCTCCTACGAGCAGTACTTC. Its translation: CASRRTSGPSYEQYF.

The J gene is TRBJ2-7, the V gene TRBV20-1; 8 bases line up with TRBD1. This CDR3 spans 16 amino acids. From germline, CDR1 is DFQATT and CDR2 SNEGSKA (reference sequence). The junction had 11 bases not matched to a gene; V was cut back by 4 bases and J by 0 bases. The CDR3, as DNA: TGCAGTGCTACGCTTACGGGACAGGCATTCTCCTACGAGCAGTACTTC. It specifies CSATLTGQAFSYEQYF.

This clonotype appeared a few times. V gene TRBV29-1 combines with J gene TRBJ2-5; TRBD2 matches at 7 bases. V lost 3 bases, J lost 5 bases, and 3 bases stayed unmatched. Germline V gene lookup returns CDR1 SQVTM and CDR2 ANQGSEA. The CDR3 is 12 residues long. CDR3 residues: CSVERESETQYF. The CDR3 DNA is TGCAGCGTTGAGCGGGAGTCGGAGACCCAGTACTTC. Filled out from reference TRBV29-1 and TRBJ2-5, the complete variable domain reads SAVISQKPSRDICQRGTSLTIQCQVDSQVTMMFWYRQQPGQSLTLIATANQGSEATYESGFVIDKFPISRPNLTFSTLTVSNMSPEDSSIYLCSVERESETQYFGPGTRLLVL.

There are a few counts of this clonotype. This chain uses TRBV11-2 with TRBJ1-1; unclear D gene. This CDR3 has 13 amino acids. Looked up from germline, CDR1 is SGHAT and CDR2 is FQNNGV. V was cut by 6 bases and J by 2 bases, with 10 bases left in between. The CDR3 DNA is TGTGCCAGCAGAGTTCAGGCTAACACTGAAGCTTTCTTT. Amino acids: CASRVQANTEAFF.

This clonotype was seen a few times. The V gene is TRBV20-1, the J gene TRBJ1-6; the D is unclear. Germline-derived CDR1 and CDR2 are DFQATT and SNEGSKA (reference sequence). The CDR3 contains 14 residues. V lost 3 bases and J 6 bases, leaving 12 bases between the germline ends. In DNA, the CDR3 is TGCAGTGCTAGGGACCTCCTGGGTAATTCACCCCTCCACTTT. Translation: CSARDLLGNSPLHF.

About this clonotype: A much bigger clone sits one base away, suggesting this may be a read error. Here the CDR3 DNA reads TGCGCCAGCAGCTTGGCCGTAGGACTAGCGGGAGTGTCGAACACAGATACGCAGTATTTT. Translated, it gives CASSLAVGLAGVSNTDTQYF. The J gene is TRBJ2-3, the V gene TRBV5-1, with TRBD2 matching 13 bases. The germline V gene encodes CDR1 SGHRS and CDR2 YFSETQ. This CDR3 is built from 20 residues. V gave up 0 bases and J gave up 2 bases; unmatched junction bases: 12.

This clonotype was recorded many times. The rearrangement links TRBV28 to TRBJ1-2; D is possibly TRBD1 (5 bases). The CDR3 length is 14 residues. V shed 3 bases and J shed 4 bases, with 12 bases lying between them. Germline CDR1 reads MDHEN; CDR2 reads SYDVKM. This CDR3 is CASSFGAGSYGYTF. CDR3 in DNA: TGTGCCAGCAGTTTTGGGGCAGGGTCCTATGGCTACACCTTC.

V and J are TRBV10-3 and TRBJ2-3, with D unresolved. The length of the CDR3 is 15 residues. The V end lost 0 bases, the J end lost 0 bases, and 7 bases lay between the germline ends. Per the germline V gene, CDR1 is ENHRY and CDR2 is SYGVKD. The CDR3 loop reads CAISESTGSTDTQYF. The CDR3 DNA reads as TGTGCCATCAGTGAGTCGACGGGTAGCACAGATACGCAGTATTTT.

The rearrangement links TRBV6-1 to TRBJ2-7, with TRBD1 as a possible D gene (6 bases). There are 12 residues in the CDR3. Trimming pared 8 bases from V and 7 bases from J, leaving 15 bases between. Germline assignment: CDR1 MNHNS and CDR2 SASEGT. The CDR3 DNA is TGTGCCAGCCGATATACAGGGAAAGAGCAGTACTTC. This gives the protein CASRYTGKEQYF.

The chain carries TRBV29-1 and TRBJ2-7; 8 bases match TRBD2. This CDR3 contains 14 residues. J lost 6 bases, V lost 7 bases, and 14 bases had no gene match. Germline CDR1 is SQVTM and CDR2 is ANQGSEA. The CDR3 DNA follows: TGCAGCGCGGGGGCCACCGGGACTAGGGGCGAGCAGTACTTC. Translation gives CSAGATGTRGEQYF.

The chain joins TRBV12-3 or TRBV12-4 to TRBJ2-5, with D uncertain. The CDR3 covers 14 residues. Between the trimmed V and J ends, which lost 5 bases and 2 bases, there was a span of 12 bases. The CDR3 loop reads CASSVGYPQETQYF. CDR3 bases: TGTGCCAGCAGTGTCGGATATCCTCAAGAGACCCAGTACTTC.